This is a list of T cell receptor beta chains from one sample in a study of T cell clones after liver transplantation. This table comes from immunoSEQ multiplex PCR, and its TCRdb copy is limited to in-frame clones, with some not included. The sample has around 70,000 clones, about 92% seen once; the top ten hold approximately 0.96%. Sample: CD4+ T cells from blood, taken roughly 26 months after liver transplant. All receptors derive from a human patient who received a liver transplant. The T cells may come from the graft donor. CDR3s include the opening cysteine and the closing phenylalanine or tryptophan. D genes are given only for firm matches. Size is omitted from some rows. Given values are once, few, many or a class for expanded clones.

clone_size d_call cdr3_length j_call v_call cdr3_aa cdr3_nt
once - 17 TRBJ1-2 TRBV11-2 CASSSLRGRKANYGYTF TGTGCCAGCAGCTCATTGCGGGGGCGGAAAGCTAACTATGGCTACACCTTC
- - 15 TRBJ1-5 TRBV6-1 CASSEMGGPIQPQHF TGTGCCAGCAGTGAAATGGGGGGGCCAATACAGCCCCAGCATTTT
- - 16 TRBJ2-4 TRBV6-6 CASSGRQTLAKNIQYF TGTGCCAGCAGTGGCCGGCAGACCTTAGCCAAAAACATTCAGTACTTC
- TRBD1 16 TRBJ2-1 TRBV7-9 CASSHPPGGGQNEQFF TGTGCCAGCAGCCACCCTCCAGGGGGCGGTCAGAATGAGCAGTTCTTC
- - 16 TRBJ1-1 TRBV9 CASSVSGAPMNTEAFF TGTGCCAGCAGCGTTTCCGGAGCTCCTATGAACACTGAAGCTTTCTTT
- - 15 TRBJ1-2 TRBV4-2 CASSQEAGSNYGYTF TGTGCCAGCAGCCAAGAGGCAGGGTCTAACTATGGCTACACCTTC
- TRBD1 16 TRBJ1-5 TRBV6-1 CASSDPGTGWMQPQHF TGTGCCAGCAGTGACCCCGGGACAGGATGGATGCAGCCCCAGCATTTT
- TRBD1 16 TRBJ1-1 TRBV4-1 CASRQVGTGRNTEAFF TGCGCCAGCAGACAAGTGGGGACAGGACGGAACACTGAAGCTTTCTTT
- TRBD2 15 TRBJ2-7 TRBV7-2 CASSPGGAGDWEQYF TGTGCCAGCAGCCCCGGGGGGGCGGGAGACTGGGAGCAGTACTTC
once - 14 TRBJ2-3 TRBV11-1 CASSFGRSTDTQYF TGTGCCAGCAGCTTTGGCAGGAGCACAGATACGCAGTATTTT
- - 15 TRBJ1-4 TRBV28 CASSSSGGGIEKLFF TGTGCCAGCAGTTCCTCAGGCGGGGGTATTGAAAAACTGTTTTTT
- TRBD2 16 TRBJ2-3 TRBV5-1 CASSPGLAISTDTQYF TGCGCCAGCAGCCCGGGACTAGCGATTAGCACAGATACGCAGTATTTT
- - 18 TRBJ2-5 TRBV28 CASSLLGGASPTKETQYF TGTGCCAGCAGTTTATTGGGGGGGGCTAGTCCAACCAAAGAGACCCAGTACTTC
- - 14 TRBJ1-5 TRBV28 CASVLGGINQPQHF TGTGCCAGCGTATTGGGGGGGATCAATCAGCCCCAGCATTTT
- TRBD1 17 TRBJ2-7 TRBV5-1 CASSLAPMGQGANEQYF TGCGCCAGCAGCTTGGCTCCAATGGGACAGGGGGCTAACGAGCAGTACTTC
- TRBD2 14 TRBJ2-7 TRBV5-1 CASSLGLAVYEQYF TGCGCCAGCAGTCTCGGACTAGCGGTCTACGAGCAGTACTTC
- - 10 TRBJ2-7 TRBV10-1 CASIGSEQYF TGCGCCAGCATTGGCAGCGAGCAGTACTTC
- - 12 TRBJ2-7 TRBV10-3 CAISESASVGYF TGTGCCATCAGTGAGTCCGCGTCGGTTGGGTACTTC
- - 14 TRBJ1-1 TRBV28 CASSPPGPTTEAFF TGTGCCAGCAGTCCGCCGGGACCCACCACTGAAGCTTTCTTT
- TRBD1 14 TRBJ2-7 TRBV9 CASSVGRGLHEQYF TGTGCCAGCAGCGTAGGCAGGGGGCTCCACGAGCAGTACTTC
- - 15 TRBJ2-3 TRBV4-1 CASSHPGSNTDTQYF TGCGCCAGCAGCCATCCGGGATCGAACACAGATACGCAGTATTTT
- TRBD2 16 TRBJ2-3 TRBV18 CASSPSSGSGGDTQYF TGTGCCAGCTCACCCTCTAGCGGGAGCGGGGGAGATACGCAGTATTTT
- - 15 TRBJ2-2 TRBV2 CASSADTGGPGELFF TGTGCCAGCAGCGCGGACACGGGCGGACCCGGGGAGCTGTTTTTT
- TRBD1 15 TRBJ1-4 TRBV6-5 CASSPQTGPNEKLFF TGTGCCAGCAGTCCCCAGACAGGGCCTAATGAAAAACTGTTTTTT
- - 13 TRBJ2-1 TRBV19 CASSIRWLNEQFF TGTGCCAGTAGTATACGGTGGCTAAATGAGCAGTTCTTC
- TRBD1 16 TRBJ1-1 TRBV5-4 CASSLGGQGANTEAFF TGTGCCAGCAGCTTGGGGGGACAGGGGGCGAACACTGAAGCTTTCTTT
once - 15 TRBJ1-1 TRBV5-1 CASSLESGLNTEAFF TGCGCCAGCAGCTTGGAGTCAGGGTTGAACACTGAAGCTTTCTTT
- TRBD2 16 TRBJ2-2 TRBV2 CASSGGTSGTTGELFF TGTGCCAGCAGTGGAGGGACTAGCGGGACCACCGGGGAGCTGTTTTTT
few TRBD1 13 TRBJ2-7 TRBV5-1 CASSLPGQGEQYF TGCGCCAGCAGCTTACCGGGACAGGGTGAGCAGTACTTC
- TRBD2 15 TRBJ2-7 TRBV6-6 CASSILAGSSYEQYF TGTGCCAGCAGTATACTAGCGGGGTCGTCCTACGAGCAGTACTTC
- - 14 TRBJ2-3 TRBV5-1 CASSLGGYTDTQYF TGCGCCAGCAGCTTGGGAGGGTACACAGATACGCAGTATTTT
once TRBD1 16 TRBJ2-7 TRBV5-1 CASSLLAGTGAYEQYF TGCGCCAGCAGCTTGTTAGCAGGGACAGGGGCATACGAGCAGTACTTC
- - 15 TRBJ2-2 TRBV18 CASSPMPSNTGELFF TGTGCCAGCTCACCTATGCCTTCGAACACCGGGGAGCTGTTTTTT
- - 15 TRBJ2-1 TRBV11-3 CASSPKTIGRFEQFF TGTGCCAGCAGCCCGAAGACCATCGGACGCTTTGAGCAGTTCTTC
- TRBD2 14 TRBJ2-5 TRBV5-1 CASFTSGAQETQYF TGCGCCAGCTTCACTAGCGGGGCACAAGAGACCCAGTACTTC
- - 16 TRBJ2-2 TRBV5-1 CASSRGLSDYTGELFF TGCGCCAGCAGCCGGGGACTTTCAGACTACACCGGGGAGCTGTTTTTT
- TRBD1 15 TRBJ1-5 TRBV18 CASSLTGNSNQPQHF TGTGCCAGCTCACTGACAGGGAATAGCAATCAGCCCCAGCATTTT
- TRBD2 16 TRBJ2-1 TRBV2 CASSEERLAVGGEQFF TGTGCCAGCAGTGAAGAACGGCTAGCGGTTGGAGGTGAGCAGTTCTTC
- - 15 TRBJ1-4 TRBV5-4 CASSTYGGTNEKLFF TGTGCCAGCAGCACATACGGGGGGACTAATGAAAAACTGTTTTTT
- TRBD1 14 TRBJ1-5 TRBV6-6 CASSRDRGNQPQHF TGTGCCAGCAGCCGGGACAGGGGGAATCAGCCCCAGCATTTT
- - 15 TRBJ1-5 TRBV7-9 CASSLAGTGNQPQHF TGTGCCAGCAGCTTGGCAGGGACGGGCAATCAGCCCCAGCATTTT